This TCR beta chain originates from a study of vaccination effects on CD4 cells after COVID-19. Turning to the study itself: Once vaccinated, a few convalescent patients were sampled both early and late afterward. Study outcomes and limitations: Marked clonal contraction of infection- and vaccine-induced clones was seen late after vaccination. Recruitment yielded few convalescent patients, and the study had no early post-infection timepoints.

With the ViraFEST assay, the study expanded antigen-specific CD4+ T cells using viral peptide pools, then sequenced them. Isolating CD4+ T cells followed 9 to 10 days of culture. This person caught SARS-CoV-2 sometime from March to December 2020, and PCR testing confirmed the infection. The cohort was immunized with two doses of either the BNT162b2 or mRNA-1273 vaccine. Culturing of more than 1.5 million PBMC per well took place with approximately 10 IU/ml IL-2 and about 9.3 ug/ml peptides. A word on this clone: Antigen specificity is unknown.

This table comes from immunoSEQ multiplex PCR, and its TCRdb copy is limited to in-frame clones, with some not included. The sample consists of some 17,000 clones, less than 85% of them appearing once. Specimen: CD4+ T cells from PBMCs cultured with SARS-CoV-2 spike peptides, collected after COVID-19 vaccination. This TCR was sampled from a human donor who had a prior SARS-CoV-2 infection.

In nucleotides, the CDR3 is TGCGCCAGCAGCTTGGCGGCTGGACAGGGGGGCAATGAGCAGTTCTTC. Its protein is CASSLAAGQGGNEQFF. The gene calls are TRBV5-1 and TRBJ2-1, with 10 nucleotides matching TRBD1. The CDR3 covers 16 residues. J lost 6 bases, V lost 0 bases, and 6 bases had no gene match. CDR1 and CDR2 (germline): SGHRS, YFSETQ.